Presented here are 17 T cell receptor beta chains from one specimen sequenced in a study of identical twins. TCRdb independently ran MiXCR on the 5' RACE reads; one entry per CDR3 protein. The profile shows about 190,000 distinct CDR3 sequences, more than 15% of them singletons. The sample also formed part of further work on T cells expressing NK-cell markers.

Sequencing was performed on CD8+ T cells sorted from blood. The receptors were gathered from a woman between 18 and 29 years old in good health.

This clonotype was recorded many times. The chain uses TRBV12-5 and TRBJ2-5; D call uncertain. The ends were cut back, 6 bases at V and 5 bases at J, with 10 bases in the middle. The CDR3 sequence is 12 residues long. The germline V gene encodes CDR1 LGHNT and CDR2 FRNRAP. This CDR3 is CASGPDRETQYF. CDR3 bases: TGTGCTAGTGGACCCGATCGGGAGACCCAGTACTTC. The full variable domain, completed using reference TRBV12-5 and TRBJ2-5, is DARVTQTPRHKVTEMGQEVTMRCQPILGHNTVFWYRQTMMQGLELLAYFRNRAPLDDSGMPKDRFSAEMPDATLATLKIQPSEPRDSAVYFCASGPDRETQYFGPGTRLLVL.

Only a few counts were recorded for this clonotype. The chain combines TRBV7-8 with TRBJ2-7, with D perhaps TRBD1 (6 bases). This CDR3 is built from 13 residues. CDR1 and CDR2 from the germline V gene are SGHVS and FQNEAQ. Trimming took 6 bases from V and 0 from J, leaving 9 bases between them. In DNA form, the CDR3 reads TGTGCCAGCAGGGGGGCGAGCTCCTACGAGCAGTACTTC. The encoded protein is CASRGASSYEQYF.

CDR3 sequence reads: CASSQELRNYEQYF. Here the CDR3 DNA reads TGTGCCAGCAGCCAAGAACTACGGAACTACGAGCAGTACTTC. V gene TRBV4-2 combines with J gene TRBJ2-7, with D unclear. Germline V lookup: CDR1 LGHNA, CDR2 YNFKEQ. The CDR3 length is 14 residues. Trimming removed 0 bases at V and 3 bases at J, with 9 bases between.

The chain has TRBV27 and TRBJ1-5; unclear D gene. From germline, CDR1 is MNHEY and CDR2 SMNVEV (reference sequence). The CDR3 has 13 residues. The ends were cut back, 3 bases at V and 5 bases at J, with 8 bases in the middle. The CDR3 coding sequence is TGTGCCAGCAGTTTCGGTCCATATCAGCCCCAGCATTTT. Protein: CASSFGPYQPQHF.

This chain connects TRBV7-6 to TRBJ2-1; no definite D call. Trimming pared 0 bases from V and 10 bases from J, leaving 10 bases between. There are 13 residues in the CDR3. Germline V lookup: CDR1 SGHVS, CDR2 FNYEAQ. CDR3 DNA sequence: TGTGCCAGCAGCTTAGCGGGAATAAGGGAGCAGTTCTTC. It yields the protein CASSLAGIREQFF.

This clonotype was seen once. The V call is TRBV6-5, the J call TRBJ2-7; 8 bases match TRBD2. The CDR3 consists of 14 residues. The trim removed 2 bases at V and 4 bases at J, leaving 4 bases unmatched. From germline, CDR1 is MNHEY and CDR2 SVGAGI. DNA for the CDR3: TGTGCCAGCAGTTACGGGGGACTAGTGTACGAGCAGTACTTC. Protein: CASSYGGLVYEQYF.

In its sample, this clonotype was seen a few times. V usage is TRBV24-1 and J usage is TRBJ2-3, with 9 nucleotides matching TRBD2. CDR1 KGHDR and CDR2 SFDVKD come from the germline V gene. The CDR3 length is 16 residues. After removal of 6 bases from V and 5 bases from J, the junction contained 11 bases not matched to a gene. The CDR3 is CATSSSREGLGDTQYF. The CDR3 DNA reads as TGTGCCACCAGTTCCTCGCGGGAGGGCCTCGGAGATACGCAGTATTTT.

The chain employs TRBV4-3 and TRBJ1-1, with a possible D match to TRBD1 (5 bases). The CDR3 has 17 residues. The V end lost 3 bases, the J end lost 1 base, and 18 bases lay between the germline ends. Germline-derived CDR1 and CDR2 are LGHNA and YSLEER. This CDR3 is CASSQDHRMRGNTEAFF. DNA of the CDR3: TGCGCCAGCAGCCAGGACCACAGGATGAGGGGGAACACTGAAGCTTTCTTT.

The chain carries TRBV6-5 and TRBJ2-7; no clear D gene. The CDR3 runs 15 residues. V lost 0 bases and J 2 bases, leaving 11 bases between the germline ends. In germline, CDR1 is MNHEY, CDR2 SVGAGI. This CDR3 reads CASSYSAVGPYEQYF. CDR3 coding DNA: TGTGCCAGCAGTTACTCGGCAGTCGGTCCCTACGAGCAGTACTTC.

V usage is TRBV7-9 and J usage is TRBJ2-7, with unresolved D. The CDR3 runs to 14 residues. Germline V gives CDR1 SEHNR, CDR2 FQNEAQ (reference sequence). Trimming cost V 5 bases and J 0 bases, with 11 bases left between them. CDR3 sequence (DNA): TGTGCCAGCAGCCCCCCACGGAGCTCCTACGAGCAGTACTTC. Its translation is CASSPPRSSYEQYF.

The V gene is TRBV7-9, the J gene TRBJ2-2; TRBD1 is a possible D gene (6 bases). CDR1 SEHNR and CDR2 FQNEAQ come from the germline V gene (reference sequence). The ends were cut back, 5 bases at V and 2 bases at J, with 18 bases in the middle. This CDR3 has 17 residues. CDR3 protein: CASSTTGFQPNTGELFF. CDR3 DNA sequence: TGTGCCAGCAGCACAACAGGGTTTCAGCCTAACACCGGGGAGCTGTTTTTT.

The CDR3 coding sequence is TGTGCCAGCAGCTTATCCTGGGAAGTCGAGACCCAGTACTTC. Residues: CASSLSWEVETQYF. The gene calls are TRBV7-6 and TRBJ2-5; D unresolved. The V and J ends lost 2 bases and 5 bases respectively, with 12 bases between them. Germline values: CDR1 SGHVS, CDR2 FNYEAQ. This CDR3 contains 14 residues.

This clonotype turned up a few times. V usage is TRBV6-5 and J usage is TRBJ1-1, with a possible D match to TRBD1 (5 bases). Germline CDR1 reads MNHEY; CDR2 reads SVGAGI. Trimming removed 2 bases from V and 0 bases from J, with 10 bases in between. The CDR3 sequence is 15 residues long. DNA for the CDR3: TGTGCCAGCAGTTACCAAGGGGAGATGAACACTGAAGCTTTCTTT. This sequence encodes CASSYQGEMNTEAFF.

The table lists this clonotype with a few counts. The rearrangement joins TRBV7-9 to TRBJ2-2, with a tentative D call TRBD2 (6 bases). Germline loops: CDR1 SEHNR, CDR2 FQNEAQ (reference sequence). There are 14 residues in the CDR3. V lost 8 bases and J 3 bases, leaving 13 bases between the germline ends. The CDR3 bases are TGTGCCAGCTACGGGGGAAGTGACACCGGGGAGCTGTTTTTT. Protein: CASYGGSDTGELFF.

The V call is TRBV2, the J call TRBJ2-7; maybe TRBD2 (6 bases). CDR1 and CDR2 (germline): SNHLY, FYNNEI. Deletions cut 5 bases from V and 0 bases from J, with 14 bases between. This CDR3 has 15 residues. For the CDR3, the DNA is TGTGCCAGCAGTCCCGCGGGACGGGCCTCCTACGAGCAGTACTTC. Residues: CASSPAGRASYEQYF. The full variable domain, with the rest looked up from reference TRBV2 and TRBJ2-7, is EPEVTQTPSHQVTQMGQEVILRCVPISNHLYFYWYRQILGQKVEFLVSFYNNEISEKSEIFDDQFSVERPDGSNFTLKIRSTKLEDSAMYFCASSPAGRASYEQYFGPGTRLTVT.

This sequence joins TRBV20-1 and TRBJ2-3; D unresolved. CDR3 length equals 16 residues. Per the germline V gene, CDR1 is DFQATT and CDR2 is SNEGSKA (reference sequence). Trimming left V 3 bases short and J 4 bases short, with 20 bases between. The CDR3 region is CSASPGLLHIADTQYF. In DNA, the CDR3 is TGCAGTGCTAGTCCTGGCTTACTTCACATAGCAGATACGCAGTATTTT.

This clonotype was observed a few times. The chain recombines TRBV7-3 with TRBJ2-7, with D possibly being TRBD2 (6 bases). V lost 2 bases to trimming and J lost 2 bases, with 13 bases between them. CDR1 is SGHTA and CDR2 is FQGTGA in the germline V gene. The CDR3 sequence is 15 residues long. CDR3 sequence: CASSLSGTGTYEQYF. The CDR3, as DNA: TGTGCCAGCAGCTTATCCGGGACTGGGACCTACGAGCAGTACTTC.